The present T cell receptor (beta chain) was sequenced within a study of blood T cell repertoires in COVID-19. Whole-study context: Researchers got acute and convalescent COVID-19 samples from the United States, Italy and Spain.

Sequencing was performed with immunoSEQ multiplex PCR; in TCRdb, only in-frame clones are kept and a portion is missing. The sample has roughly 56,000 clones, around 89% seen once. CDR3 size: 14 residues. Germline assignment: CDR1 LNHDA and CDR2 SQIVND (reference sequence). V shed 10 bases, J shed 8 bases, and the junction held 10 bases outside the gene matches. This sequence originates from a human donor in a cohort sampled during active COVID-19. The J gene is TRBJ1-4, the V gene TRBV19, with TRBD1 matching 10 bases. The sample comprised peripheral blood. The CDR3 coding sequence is TGTGCCACTGGGACAGGGGTTTTCTGGGAAAAACTGTTTTTT. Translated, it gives CATGTGVFWEKLFF.